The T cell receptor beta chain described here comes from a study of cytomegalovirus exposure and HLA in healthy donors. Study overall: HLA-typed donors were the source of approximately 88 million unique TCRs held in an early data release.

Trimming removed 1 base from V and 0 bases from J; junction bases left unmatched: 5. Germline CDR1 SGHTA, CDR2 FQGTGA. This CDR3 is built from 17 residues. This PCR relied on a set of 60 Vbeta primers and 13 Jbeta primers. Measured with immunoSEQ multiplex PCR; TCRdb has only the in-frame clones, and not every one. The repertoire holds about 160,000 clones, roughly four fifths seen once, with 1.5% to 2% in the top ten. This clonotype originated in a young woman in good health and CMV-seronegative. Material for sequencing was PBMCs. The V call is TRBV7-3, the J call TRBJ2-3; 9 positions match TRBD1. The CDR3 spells CASSLNGGQGSTDTQYF. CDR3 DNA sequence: TGTGCCAGCAGCTTAAATGGGGGACAGGGAAGCACAGATACGCAGTATTTT. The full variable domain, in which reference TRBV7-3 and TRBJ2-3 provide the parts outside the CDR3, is GAGVSQTPSNKVTEKGKYVELRCDPISGHTALYWYRQSLGQGPEFLIYFQGTGAADDSGLPNDRFFAVRPEGSVSTLKIQRTERGDSAVYLCASSLNGGQGSTDTQYFGPGTRLTVL.